The 24 T cell receptor beta chains in this list originate from one sample, sequenced in a study of shared clonotypes between healthy human individuals. Naive CD8 cells comprised CD45RO-negative, CCR7-positively selected cells, excluding terminally differentiated effector memory CD45RA+ cells. Profiled with immunoSEQ multiplex PCR; TCRdb holds only in-frame clones, not every one. This sample has nearly 2 million clones; roughly 94% occur once, and the top ten carry more than 0.9%. The sequencing input was naive CD8+ T cells sorted from blood. The receptors come from a man in his late teens or twenties in good health.

The V call is TRBV7-9, the J call TRBJ1-1; D is perhaps TRBD1 (6 bases). Germline loops: CDR1 SEHNR, CDR2 FQNEAQ (reference sequence). Trimming cost V 2 bases and J 3 bases, with 7 bases left between them. This CDR3 has 13 residues. The CDR3: CASSLQGYTEAFF. As DNA, the CDR3 is TGTGCCAGCAGCTTACAGGGGTACACTGAAGCTTTCTTT.

CDR3 DNA: TGTGCCAGTAGAGATGGGGTCATAAGCAATCAGCCCCAGCATTTT. As protein: CASRDGVISNQPQHF. The rearrangement links TRBV19 to TRBJ1-5; D gene ambiguous. In germline, CDR1 is LNHDA, CDR2 SQIVND (reference sequence). V lost 6 bases, J lost 1 base, and 13 bases lay in between. This CDR3 spans 15 amino acids. The whole variable domain, remainder taken from reference TRBV19 and TRBJ1-5, is DGGITQSPKYLFRKEGQNVTLSCEQNLNHDAMYWYRQDPGQGLRLIYYSQIVNDFQKGDIAEGYSVSREKKESFPLTVTSAQKNPTAFYLCASRDGVISNQPQHFGDGTRLSIL.

The chain joins TRBV5-1 to TRBJ2-5, with TRBD2 identical over 8 bases. This CDR3 has 14 residues. J gave up 5 bases and V 7 bases, and 10 bases lay outside the gene matches. From germline, CDR1 is SGHRS and CDR2 YFSETQ. The CDR3 here is CASGDSGGPETQYF. CDR3 sequence (DNA): TGCGCCAGCGGAGATTCGGGGGGGCCGGAGACCCAGTACTTC.

This clone was detected once. The chain couples TRBV19 to TRBJ1-1, with D perhaps matching TRBD1 (5 bases). Trimming shortened V by 7 bases and J by 3 bases, and 15 bases separated the two germline ends. The germline CDR1 and CDR2 sequences are LNHDA and SQIVND (reference sequence). The CDR3 is made up of 14 amino acids. For the CDR3, the DNA is TGTGCCAGTATTCCTAACGCAGGGTACACTGAAGCTTTCTTT. This sequence encodes CASIPNAGYTEAFF.

The gene calls are TRBV15 and TRBJ2-7, with D uncertain. Germline CDR1 and CDR2: LNHNV and YYDKDF (reference sequence). The V end lost 1 base, the J end lost 6 bases, and 13 bases lay between the germline ends. The CDR3 runs 14 residues. Here the CDR3 reads CATSRVSGSVEQYF. CDR3 nucleotides: TGTGCCACCAGCAGAGTCTCCGGGTCCGTCGAGCAGTACTTC.

The chain carries TRBV14 and TRBJ2-7; D is possibly TRBD2 (6 bases). Trimming took 4 bases from V and 3 from J, leaving 16 bases between them. The CDR3 is 15 amino acids. Germline CDR1 SGHDN, CDR2 FVKESK. CDR3 protein: CASSLGTSGFYEQYF. CDR3 DNA sequence: TGTGCCAGCAGCCTGGGGACTTCTGGGTTCTACGAGCAGTACTTC.

The chain uses TRBV13 and TRBJ2-3, with D hard to call. The germline V and J ends were trimmed by 5 bases and 1 base, with 16 bases remaining between them. Germline CDR1 is PRHDT and CDR2 is FYEKMQ (reference sequence). This CDR3 is built from 16 residues. The CDR3 region is CASSTISDGGTDTQYF. The DNA of the CDR3 is TGTGCCAGCAGCACAATATCAGATGGGGGCACAGATACGCAGTATTTT.

The gene calls are TRBV30 and TRBJ2-1; D not certain. This CDR3 region has 15 residues. V dropped 0 bases and J dropped 8 bases, with 17 bases sitting between them. The germline gives CDR1 GTSNPN, CDR2 SVGIG (reference sequence). The CDR3 DNA sequence: TGTGCCTGGAGTGTAGTCTCCCAGGTATTCGATGAGCAGTTCTTC. This codes for CAWSVVSQVFDEQFF.

This clone was picked up a small number of times. The chain joins TRBV13 to TRBJ1-4; D ambiguous. The germline gives CDR1 PRHDT, CDR2 FYEKMQ (reference sequence). The CDR3 runs to 14 residues. Trimming removed 5 bases from V and 7 bases from J, with 14 bases in between. The CDR3 region is CASSLDLEGEKLFF. CDR3 in DNA: TGTGCCAGCAGCCTGGATTTGGAGGGTGAAAAACTGTTTTTT.

A single count supports this clone. V usage is TRBV28 and J usage is TRBJ2-5; TRBD2 matches at 12 bases. Trimming removed 3 bases from V and 0 bases from J; junction bases left unmatched: 2. This CDR3 has 16 amino acids. Per the germline V gene, CDR1 is MDHEN and CDR2 is SYDVKM. CDR3 sequence reads: CASSFGLAGYQETQYF. The CDR3 nucleotides read TGTGCCAGCAGTTTTGGACTAGCGGGATACCAAGAGACCCAGTACTTC.

V usage is TRBV10-3 and J usage is TRBJ1-1; TRBD1 matches 8 bases. With 4 bases clipped from V and 3 bases from J, the junction kept 4 bases outside the gene matches. CDR1 and CDR2 from the germline V gene are ENHRY and SYGVKD. CDR3 length equals 14 residues. The chain's CDR3 is CAISGQGSDTEAFF. CDR3 DNA sequence: TGTGCCATCAGTGGACAGGGGTCCGACACTGAAGCTTTCTTT.

The genes are TRBV28 and TRBJ1-5; no firm D call. V lost 5 bases and J 2 bases, leaving 16 bases between the germline ends. The CDR3 has 16 residues. Germline V gene lookup returns CDR1 MDHEN and CDR2 SYDVKM. The DNA of the CDR3 is TGTGCCAGCAGTCCCGGTTCGGGCGAGGGCAATCAGCCCCAGCATTTT. Its translation is CASSPGSGEGNQPQHF.

V gene TRBV19 combines with J gene TRBJ2-7; TRBD2 matches 8 bases. V lost 6 bases and J lost 2; bases outside the gene matches: 9. This CDR3 is 15 amino acids long. The germline gives CDR1 LNHDA, CDR2 SQIVND (reference sequence). The CDR3 nucleotides are TGTGCCAGTAGCCCTCGACTAGCGCTTACCTACGAGCAGTACTTC. Protein sequence: CASSPRLALTYEQYF.

The chain has TRBV4-1 and TRBJ1-2; 9 bases are a match to TRBD1. Trimming cost V 1 base and J 8 bases; bases outside gene matches: 8. Germline V gene data show CDR1 as MGHRA and CDR2 as YSYEKL. The CDR3 extends over 15 amino acids. The CDR3 protein is CASSQAGTGSEGYTF. The CDR3 DNA reads as TGCGCCAGCAGCCAAGCCGGGACAGGGTCGGAGGGCTACACCTTC.

Worth noting for this clone: Other DNA sequences in this specimen translate into the identical CDR3. The genes are TRBV19 and TRBJ2-7, with D unclear. The CDR3 has 13 amino acids. Germline V gene lookup returns CDR1 LNHDA and CDR2 SQIVND (reference sequence). V lost 6 bases and J 2 bases, leaving 11 bases between the germline ends. CDR3 in DNA: TGTGCCAGTAGCCCTGGTGTGACCTACGAGCAGTACTTC. Its translation is CASSPGVTYEQYF.

The rearrangement links TRBV6-1 to TRBJ2-7; 13 nucleotides align to TRBD2. The junction had 6 bases not matched to a gene; V was cut back by 8 bases and J by 5 bases. This CDR3 has 14 amino acids. Germline V CDR1 and CDR2: MNHNS, SASEGT. Here the CDR3 DNA reads TGTGCCAGCCGCCGGACTAGCGGGAGCGACGAGCAGTACTTC. Its translation is CASRRTSGSDEQYF.

This sequence joins TRBV7-6 and TRBJ1-1; maybe TRBD1 (5 bases). V was shortened by 6 bases and J by 7 bases, with 15 bases between the two germline ends. This CDR3 is built from 13 residues. Germline V gene lookup returns CDR1 SGHVS and CDR2 FNYEAQ. CDR3 in amino acids: CASSLGVEGEAFF. In DNA form, the CDR3 reads TGTGCCAGCAGTCTAGGGGTAGAGGGTGAAGCTTTCTTT.

The chain carries TRBV29-1 and TRBJ1-2, with TRBD1 identical over 10 bases. Germline V lookup: CDR1 SQVTM, CDR2 ANQGSEA. With V trimmed by 2 bases and J by 3 bases, 3 bases remained unmatched. The CDR3 extends over 14 amino acids. Here the CDR3 DNA reads TGCAGCGTTGAACGGACAGGGGGAGACTATGGCTACACCTTC. As protein: CSVERTGGDYGYTF.

The gene calls are TRBV5-1 and TRBJ2-1; 12 bases align to TRBD2. With 4 bases clipped from V and 1 base from J, the junction kept 6 bases outside the gene matches. The CDR3 has 17 residues. The germline V gene encodes CDR1 SGHRS and CDR2 YFSETQ. Written as DNA, the CDR3 is TGCGCCAGCAGCCCGGGACTAGCGGGCCCGTCCTACAATGAGCAGTTCTTC. Its protein is CASSPGLAGPSYNEQFF.

CDR3 coding DNA: TGTGCCAGCAGCTCCGACAGGTATAGCAATCAGCCCCAGCATTTT. It is translated as CASSSDRYSNQPQHF. The chain links TRBV7-9 to TRBJ1-5, with D tentatively TRBD1 (6 bases). The V gene's germline CDR1 is SEHNR and CDR2 FQNEAQ (reference sequence). The CDR3 runs 15 residues. V was pared by 4 bases and J by 0 bases, with 10 bases between.

This sequence joins TRBV15 and TRBJ1-2, with D perhaps matching TRBD1 (6 bases). Trimming cost V 8 bases and J 4 bases, with 14 bases left between them. The CDR3 has 13 residues. Germline CDR1 reads LNHNV; CDR2 reads YYDKDF (reference sequence). CDR3 in amino acids: CATDQGFGYGYTF. CDR3 nucleotide sequence: TGTGCCACCGATCAGGGGTTTGGCTATGGCTACACCTTC.

The V call is TRBV4-1, the J call TRBJ1-4; TRBD1 matches 10 bases. The CDR3 is 15 residues long. The trim removed 3 bases at V and 6 bases at J, leaving 4 bases unmatched. Per germline, CDR1 MGHRA and CDR2 YSYEKL. CDR3 nucleotide sequence: TGCGCCAGCAGCCAGACAGGGGGCTTTCATGAAAAACTGTTTTTT. This encodes CASSQTGGFHEKLFF.

This chain links TRBV27 with TRBJ2-1; D gene unclear. V gave up 3 bases and J gave up 6 bases, with 6 bases separating them. CDR3 length: 12 residues. Germline V lookup: CDR1 MNHEY, CDR2 SMNVEV (reference sequence). CDR3 in DNA: TGTGCCAGCAGTTTTCCCTCCAATGAGCAGTTCTTC. Protein: CASSFPSNEQFF.

The V gene is TRBV7-6, the J gene TRBJ2-7; 8 positions match TRBD1. With V trimmed by 5 bases and J by 7 bases, 7 bases remained unmatched. This CDR3 comprises 13 residues. CDR1 is SGHVS and CDR2 is FNYEAQ in the germline V gene. CDR3 bases: TGTGCCAGCAGCACTCAGGGGGCGGGGGAGCAGTACTTC. Translated, it gives CASSTQGAGEQYF.